Listed here are 20 T cell receptor beta chains from one sample, sequenced in a study of beta chain features in type 1 diabetes. The entirety of the isolated RNA underwent reverse transcription, so expressed TCRB transcripts were sequenced. Assay used: immunoSEQ multiplex PCR; TCRdb lists only in-frame clones, some missing. The table shows 150,000 to 160,000 clones, with more than 9.5% occurring only once. Sequenced input: central memory CD4+ T cells from blood. The receptors originated from a young man in good health.

This clone was counted once. It may be a read error: a sequence one base away is much more abundant. This chain connects TRBV10-3 to TRBJ1-1; D unresolved. CDR1 is ENHRY and CDR2 is SYGVKD in the germline V gene. The CDR3 totals 11 residues. The CDR3 nucleotides are TGTGCCATCAGCCGGAACAGTGAAGCTTTCTTT. Its protein product is CAISRNSEAFF.

In this sample, this clone turned up a few times. The chain is built from TRBV9 and TRBJ1-2; TRBD1 is a possible D gene (6 bases). CDR1 and CDR2 from the germline V gene are SGDLS and YYNGEE. Trimming took off 4 bases at V and 8 bases at J, with 18 bases between the two ends. There are 14 residues in the CDR3. The CDR3 here is CASSPRQDRTGYTF. CDR3 nucleotides: TGTGCCAGCAGCCCCCGACAGGACCGCACGGGCTACACCTTC.

This clone was counted only a few times. The genes are TRBV12-5 and TRBJ1-2; TRBD1 matches at 8 bases. The trim removed 6 bases at V and 3 bases at J, leaving 12 bases unmatched. CDR1 is LGHNT, CDR2 FRNRAP, per germline. The length of the CDR3 is 16 residues. The CDR3 DNA reads as TGTGCTAGTGGCTCGACCCCCGGGACAGGCTACTATGGCTACACCTTC. Encoded protein: CASGSTPGTGYYGYTF.

The chain is built from TRBV11-2 and TRBJ2-5; D perhaps matches TRBD1 (6 bases). V was trimmed by 5 bases and J by 2 bases, leaving 12 bases between them. Per the germline V gene, CDR1 is SGHAT and CDR2 is FQNNGV. This CDR3 comprises 14 residues. In DNA, the CDR3 is TGTGCCAGCAGCCCGGTTCAGGGGCAAGAGACCCAGTACTTC. Its protein is CASSPVQGQETQYF.

This clone was picked up a small number of times. This chain links TRBV5-6 with TRBJ2-1, with D unclear. CDR1 and CDR2 (germline): SGHDT, YYEEEE. Deletions cut 4 bases from V and 10 bases from J, with 15 bases between. The CDR3 spans 13 residues. CDR3 nucleotides: TGTGCCAGCAGCGAGCTCGTGACCCACGAGCAGTTCTTC. Protein: CASSELVTHEQFF.

This clone was seen a few times. V gene TRBV28 combines with J gene TRBJ1-2; TRBD1 aligns across 9 bases. Germline trimming cut 6 bases from V and 4 bases from J; bases unmatched to any gene: 6. Looked up from germline, CDR1 is MDHEN and CDR2 is SYDVKM. The CDR3 is 14 residues long. The CDR3 loop is CASSGQGISYGYTF. DNA of the CDR3: TGTGCCAGCAGCGGACAGGGGATTTCCTATGGCTACACCTTC.

The chain has TRBV6-5 and TRBJ1-1; D is undetermined. CDR3 length equals 14 residues. Trimming stripped 5 bases from V and 0 bases from J, with 10 bases between. Germline V gives CDR1 MNHEY, CDR2 SVGAGI. The CDR3 DNA reads TGTGCCAGCAGTCTGAGGCAAATGAACACTGAAGCTTTCTTT. Encoded protein: CASSLRQMNTEAFF.

The V and J genes are TRBV4-1 and TRBJ2-5; 9 nucleotides line up with TRBD2. The CDR3 totals 15 residues. The V gene's germline CDR1 is MGHRA and CDR2 YSYEKL. V was pared by 3 bases and J by 4 bases, with 6 bases of the junction left unmatched. The CDR3: CASSHVSGSGETQYF. Written as DNA, the CDR3 is TGCGCCAGCAGCCACGTTAGCGGGAGCGGAGAGACCCAGTACTTC.

In DNA form, the CDR3 reads TGTGCCAGTAGTATCCTACAGGGGAACACTGAAGCTTTCTTT. Amino acids: CASSILQGNTEAFF. The V call is TRBV19, the J call TRBJ1-1; a weak D match, TRBD1 (6 bases). Looked up from germline, CDR1 is LNHDA and CDR2 is SQIVND (reference sequence). There are 14 residues in the CDR3. V dropped 3 bases and J dropped 1 base, with 9 bases sitting between them.

The chain recombines TRBV5-1 with TRBJ2-3; perhaps TRBD2 as D (5 bases). CDR3 length equals 14 residues. V was clipped by 4 bases and J by 4 bases, with 13 bases between them. The germline V gene has CDR1 SGHRS and CDR2 YFSETQ. The CDR3: CASSAGSRADTQYF. CDR3 DNA sequence: TGCGCCAGCAGCGCCGGGTCGCGGGCAGATACGCAGTATTTT.

This clone was seen only a few times. The J gene is TRBJ2-3, the V gene TRBV29-1; D gene uncertain. The CDR3 sequence is 14 residues long. CDR1 SQVTM and CDR2 ANQGSEA come from the germline V gene. The V end was cut by 6 bases, the J end by 1 base, with 14 bases between. The CDR3 spells CSVSVGFGTDTQYF. CDR3 DNA: TGCAGCGTCTCCGTGGGGTTTGGCACAGATACGCAGTATTTT.

This clone has more than one count but fewer than ten. The chain recombines TRBV28 with TRBJ1-2; a weak D match, TRBD1 (5 bases). The CDR3 totals 12 residues. In germline, CDR1 is MDHEN, CDR2 SYDVKM. V was cut by 8 bases and J by 2 bases, with 9 bases left in between. This CDR3 is CASGHSNYGYTF. DNA of the CDR3: TGTGCCAGCGGACACTCCAACTATGGCTACACCTTC.

This clone was picked up a small number of times. The chain has TRBV6-6 and TRBJ2-5; D assignment may be TRBD1 or TRBD2 (6 bases each). The CDR3 loop spans 15 amino acids. In germline, CDR1 is MNHNY, CDR2 SVGAGI (reference sequence). Trimming removed 6 bases at V and 0 bases at J, with 14 bases between. CDR3 sequence reads: CASSVRGGYQETQYF. CDR3 DNA sequence: TGTGCCAGCAGCGTACGAGGGGGGTACCAAGAGACCCAGTACTTC.

This clone was seen a handful of times. This rearrangement joins TRBV19 to TRBJ2-1; TRBD1 matches at 7 bases. This CDR3 region has 16 residues. The germline gives CDR1 LNHDA, CDR2 SQIVND (reference sequence). The V and J ends lost 0 bases and 6 bases, in that order; junction bases with no gene match: 8. Written as DNA, the CDR3 is TGTGCCAGTAGTATAGATCCACAGGGGAGAGGCAATGAGCAGTTCTTC. It translates to CASSIDPQGRGNEQFF.

This clone was counted only a few times. The chain links TRBV28 to TRBJ2-1, with D perhaps being TRBD1 or TRBD2 (5 bases each). Germline assignment: CDR1 MDHEN and CDR2 SYDVKM. Trimming removed 5 bases at V and 0 bases at J, with 20 bases between. This CDR3 spans 18 amino acids. The CDR3 nucleotides are TGTGCCAGCAGTATATACCCCGCCTGGGGGAGCTCCTACAATGAGCAGTTCTTC. It yields the protein CASSIYPAWGSSYNEQFF. The variable domain in full, with the rest retrieved from reference TRBV28 and TRBJ2-1, is DVKVTQSSRYLVKRTGEKVFLECVQDMDHENMFWYRQDPGLGLRLIYFSYDVKMKEKGDIPEGYSVSREKKERFSLILESASTNQTSMYLCASSIYPAWGSSYNEQFFGPGTRLTVL.

This clone was picked up a small number of times. V gene TRBV5-1 combines with J gene TRBJ2-7; weak D call: TRBD1 (5 bases). The V end was cut by 1 base, the J end by 6 bases, with 14 bases between. This CDR3 contains 14 residues. The germline gives CDR1 SGHRS, CDR2 YFSETQ. Written as DNA, the CDR3 is TGCGCCAGCAGCTTGACAGACAGTTCGGGCGAGCAGTACTTC. Residues: CASSLTDSSGEQYF.

The rearrangement uses TRBV7-2 and TRBJ2-7, with D uncertain. The CDR3 has 15 residues. V was shortened by 5 bases and J by 4 bases, with 18 bases between the two germline ends. Germline V lookup: CDR1 SGHTA, CDR2 FQGNSA. CDR3: CASSPAPRSSYEQYF. The CDR3 DNA reads as TGTGCCAGCAGCCCCGCGCCCCGCTCTAGTTACGAGCAGTACTTC.

This clone was recorded many times. The rearrangement uses TRBV11-2 and TRBJ2-1; TRBD1 might be the D (6 bases). The CDR3 length is 15 residues. Germline lookup yields CDR1 SGHAT and CDR2 FQNNGV. The V end was cut by 0 bases, the J end by 6 bases, with 12 bases between. The DNA of the CDR3 is TGTGCCAGCAGCTTAGATCGGACAGCGACCAATGAGCAGTTCTTC. Encoded protein: CASSLDRTATNEQFF.

The genes are TRBV7-2 and TRBJ1-2; D ambiguous. Germline-derived CDR1 and CDR2 are SGHTA and FQGNSA. There are 14 residues in the CDR3. V was clipped by 4 bases and J by 0 bases, with 9 bases between them. The DNA of the CDR3 is TGTGCCAGCAGCTCGGTCGCGGCTAACTATGGCTACACCTTC. Protein product: CASSSVAANYGYTF. The full variable domain, its missing parts supplied by reference TRBV7-2 and TRBJ1-2, is GAGVSQSPSNKVTEKGKDVELRCDPISGHTALYWYRQSLGQGLEFLIYFQGNSAPDKSGLPSDRFSAERTGGSVSTLTIQRTQQEDSAVYLCASSSVAANYGYTFGSGTRLTVV.

In this sample, this clone turned up a few times. The V gene is TRBV27, the J gene TRBJ2-7; TRBD1 is a possible D gene (6 bases). V was pared by 7 bases and J by 1 base, with 17 bases between. CDR3 length: 15 residues. CDR1 MNHEY and CDR2 SMNVEV come from the germline V gene (reference sequence). CDR3 amino acids: CASKLGTGTSYEQYF. In DNA form, the CDR3 reads TGTGCCAGCAAACTCGGAACAGGGACATCCTACGAGCAGTACTTC.